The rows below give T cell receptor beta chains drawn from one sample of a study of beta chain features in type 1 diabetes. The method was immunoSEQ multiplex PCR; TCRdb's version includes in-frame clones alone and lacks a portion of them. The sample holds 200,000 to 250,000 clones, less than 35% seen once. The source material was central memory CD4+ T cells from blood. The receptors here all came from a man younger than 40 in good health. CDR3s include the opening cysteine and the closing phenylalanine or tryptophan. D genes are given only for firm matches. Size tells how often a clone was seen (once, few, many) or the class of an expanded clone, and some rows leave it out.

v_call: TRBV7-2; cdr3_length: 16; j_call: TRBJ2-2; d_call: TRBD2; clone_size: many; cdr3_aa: CASSLVAGGNTGELFF; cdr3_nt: TGTGCCAGCAGCTTAGTAGCGGGAGGTAACACCGGGGAGCTGTTTTTT
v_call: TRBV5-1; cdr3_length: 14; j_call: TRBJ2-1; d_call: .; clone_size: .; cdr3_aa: CASSSGSVGSAEFF; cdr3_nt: TGCGCCAGCAGCTCTGGATCTGTAGGATCAGCCGAGTTCTTC
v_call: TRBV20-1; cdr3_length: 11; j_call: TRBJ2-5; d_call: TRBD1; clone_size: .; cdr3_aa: CSAEGAETQYF; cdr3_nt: TGCAGTGCTGAGGGGGCGGAGACCCAGTACTTC
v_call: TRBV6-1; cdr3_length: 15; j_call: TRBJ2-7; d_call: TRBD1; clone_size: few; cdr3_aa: CASSDGTGESYEQYF; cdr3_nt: TGTGCCAGCAGTGATGGGACAGGGGAGTCTTACGAGCAGTACTTC
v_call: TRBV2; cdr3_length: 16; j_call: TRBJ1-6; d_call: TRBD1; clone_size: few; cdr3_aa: CASRKGQGVKSSPLHF; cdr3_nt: TGTGCCAGCAGGAAGGGACAGGGGGTGAAGAGTTCACCCCTCCACTTT
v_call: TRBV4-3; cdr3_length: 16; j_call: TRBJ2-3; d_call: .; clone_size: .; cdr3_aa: CASSRSRGPGTDTQYF; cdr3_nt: TGCGCCAGCAGCCGAAGCCGGGGCCCAGGGACAGATACGCAGTATTTT
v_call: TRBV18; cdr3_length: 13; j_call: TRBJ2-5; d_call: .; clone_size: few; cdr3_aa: CASSPGPKETQYF; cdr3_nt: TGTGCCAGCTCACCGGGCCCTAAAGAGACCCAGTACTTC
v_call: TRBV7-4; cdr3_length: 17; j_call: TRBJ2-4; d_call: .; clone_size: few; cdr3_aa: CASRSTGLGLAKNIQYF; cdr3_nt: TGTGCCAGCAGGTCTACAGGGTTAGGTCTGGCCAAAAACATTCAGTACTTC
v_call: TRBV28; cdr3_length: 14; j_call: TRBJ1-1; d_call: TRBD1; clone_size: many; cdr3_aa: CASSRQGLGTEAFF; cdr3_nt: TGTGCCAGCTCGCGACAGGGGTTGGGCACTGAAGCTTTCTTT
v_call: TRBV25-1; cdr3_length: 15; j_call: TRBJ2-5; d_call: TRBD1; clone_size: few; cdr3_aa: CASTPWGQGKETQYF; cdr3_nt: TGTGCCAGCACCCCCTGGGGACAGGGAAAAGAGACCCAGTACTTC
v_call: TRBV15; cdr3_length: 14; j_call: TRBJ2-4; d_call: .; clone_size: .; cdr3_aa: CATSRGLGGNIQYF; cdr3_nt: TGTGCCACCAGCAGAGGACTAGGGGGCAACATTCAGTACTTC
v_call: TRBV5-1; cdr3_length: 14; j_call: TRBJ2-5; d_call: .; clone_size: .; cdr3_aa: CASSARTFQETQYF; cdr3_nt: TGCGCCAGCAGCGCCCGAACCTTCCAAGAGACCCAGTACTTC
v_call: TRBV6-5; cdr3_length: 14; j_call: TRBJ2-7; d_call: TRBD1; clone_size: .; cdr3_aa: CASSTRTGEWEQYF; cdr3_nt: TGTGCCAGCAGTACCCGGACAGGGGAGTGGGAGCAGTACTTC
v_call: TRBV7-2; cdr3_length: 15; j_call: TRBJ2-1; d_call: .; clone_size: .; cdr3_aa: CASSLGGLSYNEQFF; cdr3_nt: TGTGCCAGCAGCTTAGGGGGGTTATCCTACAATGAGCAGTTCTTC
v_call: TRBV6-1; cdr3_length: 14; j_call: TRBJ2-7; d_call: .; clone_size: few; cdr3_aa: CASSEWGNSYEQYF; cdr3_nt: TGTGCCAGCAGTGAATGGGGCAACTCCTACGAGCAGTACTTC
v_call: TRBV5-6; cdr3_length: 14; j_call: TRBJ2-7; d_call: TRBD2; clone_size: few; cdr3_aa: CASSRLAGVAEQYF; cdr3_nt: TGTGCCAGCAGCAGACTAGCGGGAGTAGCCGAGCAGTACTTC
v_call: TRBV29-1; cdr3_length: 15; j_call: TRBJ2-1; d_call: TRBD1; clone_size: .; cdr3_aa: CSGVVLGQGAEPQFF; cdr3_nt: TGCAGCGGTGTGGTTTTGGGACAGGGGGCTGAACCGCAGTTCTTC
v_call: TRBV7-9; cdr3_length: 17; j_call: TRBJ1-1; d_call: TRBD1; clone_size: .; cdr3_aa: CASSFKGGTGGNSEAFF; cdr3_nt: TGTGCCAGCAGCTTCAAAGGTGGCACAGGGGGTAATAGTGAAGCTTTCTTT
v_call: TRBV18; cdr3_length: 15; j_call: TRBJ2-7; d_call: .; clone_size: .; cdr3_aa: CASSPSGSLTYEQYF; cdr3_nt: TGTGCCAGCTCACCCTCGGGGAGCCTCACCTACGAGCAGTACTTC
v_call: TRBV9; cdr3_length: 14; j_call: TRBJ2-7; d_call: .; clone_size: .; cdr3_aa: CASSGGTSEVKTYF; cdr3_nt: TGTGCCAGCAGCGGGGGGACTTCCGAAGTAAAGACGTACTTC
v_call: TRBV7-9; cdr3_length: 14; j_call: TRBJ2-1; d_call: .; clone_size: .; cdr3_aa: CASSLTTGLNEQFF; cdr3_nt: TGTGCCAGCAGCTTGACAACAGGGTTGAATGAGCAGTTCTTC
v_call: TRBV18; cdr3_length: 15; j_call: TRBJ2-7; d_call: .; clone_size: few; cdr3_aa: CASSPPGGGPYEQYF; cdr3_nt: TGTGCCAGCTCCCCCCCCGGGGGTGGTCCGTACGAGCAGTACTTC
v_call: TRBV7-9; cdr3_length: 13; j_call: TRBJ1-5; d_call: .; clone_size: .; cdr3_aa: CASSIGGDQPQHF; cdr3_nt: TGTGCCAGCAGCATAGGGGGGGATCAGCCCCAGCATTTT
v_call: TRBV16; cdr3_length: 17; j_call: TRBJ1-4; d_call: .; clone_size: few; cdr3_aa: CASSRGRGGSTNEKLFF; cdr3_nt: TGTGCCAGCAGCAGAGGCAGGGGCGGGTCAACTAATGAAAAACTGTTTTTT
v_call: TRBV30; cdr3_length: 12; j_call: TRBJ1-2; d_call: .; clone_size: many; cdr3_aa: CAWKPVSYGYTF; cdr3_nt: TGTGCCTGGAAACCCGTTTCCTATGGCTACACCTTC
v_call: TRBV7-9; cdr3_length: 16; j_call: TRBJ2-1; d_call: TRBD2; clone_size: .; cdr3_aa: CASSRLAGGSYNEQFF; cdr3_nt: TGTGCCAGCAGCCGACTAGCGGGAGGCTCCTACAATGAGCAGTTCTTC
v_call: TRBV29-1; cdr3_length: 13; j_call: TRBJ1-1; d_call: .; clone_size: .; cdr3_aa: CSVVVVLNTEAFF; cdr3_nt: TGCAGCGTTGTTGTGGTTTTGAACACTGAAGCTTTCTTT
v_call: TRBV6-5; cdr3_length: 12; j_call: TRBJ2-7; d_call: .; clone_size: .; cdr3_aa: CASRLSSHEQYF; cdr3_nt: TGTGCCAGCAGACTCTCTAGCCACGAGCAGTACTTC
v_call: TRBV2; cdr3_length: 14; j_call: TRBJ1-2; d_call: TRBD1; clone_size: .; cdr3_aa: CASSRQGDAYGYTF; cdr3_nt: TGTGCCAGCAGCCGACAGGGTGACGCTTATGGCTACACCTTC